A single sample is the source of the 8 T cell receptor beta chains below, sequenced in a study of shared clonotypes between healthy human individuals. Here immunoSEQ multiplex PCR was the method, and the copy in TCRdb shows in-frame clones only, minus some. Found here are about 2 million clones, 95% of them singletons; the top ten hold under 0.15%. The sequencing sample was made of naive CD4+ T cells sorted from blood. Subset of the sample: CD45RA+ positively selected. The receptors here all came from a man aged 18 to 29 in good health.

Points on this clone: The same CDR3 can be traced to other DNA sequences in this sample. In DNA, the CDR3 is TGTGCCTGGAGCCGGGGTCTTAATGAAAAACTGTTTTTT. Amino acids: CAWSRGLNEKLFF. The chain carries TRBV30 and TRBJ1-4, with D unclear. The CDR3 is 13 residues long. The germline V gene has CDR1 GTSNPN and CDR2 SVGIG (reference sequence). V was pared by 3 bases and J by 4 bases, with 9 bases between.

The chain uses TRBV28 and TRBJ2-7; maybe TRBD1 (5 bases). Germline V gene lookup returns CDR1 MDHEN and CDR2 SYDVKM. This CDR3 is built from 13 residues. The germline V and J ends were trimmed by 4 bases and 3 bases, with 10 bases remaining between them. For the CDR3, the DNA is TGTGCCAGCAGTTCGGCAGGGATCTACGAGCAGTACTTC. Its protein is CASSSAGIYEQYF. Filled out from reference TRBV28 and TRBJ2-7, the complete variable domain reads DVKVTQSSRYLVKRTGEKVFLECVQDMDHENMFWYRQDPGLGLRLIYFSYDVKMKEKGDIPEGYSVSREKKERFSLILESASTNQTSMYLCASSSAGIYEQYFGPGTRLTVT.

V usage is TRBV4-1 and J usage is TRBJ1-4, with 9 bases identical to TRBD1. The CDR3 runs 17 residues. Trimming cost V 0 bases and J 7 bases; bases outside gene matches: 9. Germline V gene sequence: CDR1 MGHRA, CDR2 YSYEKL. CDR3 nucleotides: TGCGCCAGCAGCCAAGATGGGCAGGGACAGGGAGGTGAAAAACTGTTTTTT. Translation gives CASSQDGQGQGGEKLFF.

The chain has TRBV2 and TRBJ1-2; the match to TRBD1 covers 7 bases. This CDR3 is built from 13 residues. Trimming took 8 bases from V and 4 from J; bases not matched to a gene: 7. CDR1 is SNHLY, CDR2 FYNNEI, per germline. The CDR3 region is CASRSRDSYGYTF. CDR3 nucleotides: TGTGCCAGCCGCTCCCGGGACAGCTATGGCTACACCTTC. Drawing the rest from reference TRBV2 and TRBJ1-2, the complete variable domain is EPEVTQTPSHQVTQMGQEVILRCVPISNHLYFYWYRQILGQKVEFLVSFYNNEISEKSEIFDDQFSVERPDGSNFTLKIRSTKLEDSAMYFCASRSRDSYGYTFGSGTRLTVV.

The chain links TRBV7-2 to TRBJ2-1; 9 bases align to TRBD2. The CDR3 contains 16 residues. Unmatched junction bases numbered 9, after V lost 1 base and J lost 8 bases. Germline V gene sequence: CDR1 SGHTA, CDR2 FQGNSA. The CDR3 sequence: CASSLVRLAGRDEQFF. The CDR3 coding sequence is TGTGCCAGCAGCTTAGTGCGGCTAGCGGGACGGGATGAGCAGTTCTTC.

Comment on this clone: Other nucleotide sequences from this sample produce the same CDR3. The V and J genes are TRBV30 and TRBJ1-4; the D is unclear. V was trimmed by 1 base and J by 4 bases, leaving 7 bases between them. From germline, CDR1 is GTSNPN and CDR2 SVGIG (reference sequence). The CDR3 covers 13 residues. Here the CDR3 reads CAWSGQRNEKLFF. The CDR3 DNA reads TGTGCCTGGAGTGGTCAGCGTAATGAAAAACTGTTTTTT.

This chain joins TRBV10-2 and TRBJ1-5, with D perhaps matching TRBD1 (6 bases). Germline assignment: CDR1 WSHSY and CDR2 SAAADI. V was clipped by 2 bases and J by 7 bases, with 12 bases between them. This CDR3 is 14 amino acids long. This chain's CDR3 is CASSEIRGGQPQHF. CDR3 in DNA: TGCGCCAGCAGTGAGATTAGGGGGGGCCAGCCCCAGCATTTT.

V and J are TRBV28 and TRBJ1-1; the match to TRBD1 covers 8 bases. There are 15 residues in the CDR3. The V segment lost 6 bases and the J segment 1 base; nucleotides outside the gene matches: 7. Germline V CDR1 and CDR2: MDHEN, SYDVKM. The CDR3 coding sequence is TGTGCCAGCAGCCGACCCGGGACAGGGAACACTGAAGCTTTCTTT. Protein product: CASSRPGTGNTEAFF.